A single sample gave rise to the 30 T cell receptor beta chains below, sequenced in a study of tumor-infiltrating lymphocytes in primary liver carcinoma. Blood RNA originated from unsorted whole blood, with germline DNA additionally extracted. With a constant-region primer, TCR beta cDNA was made from about 0.5 ug of total RNA. Libraries of TCR beta came from three nested multiplex PCR rounds with slightly modified ARM-PCR. Forward primers for TRBV1-TRBV30 and a C-beta reverse primer served the first two PCR rounds, at about 10 cycles each. TCRdb re-called the multiplex PCR reads with MiXCR, one entry per CDR3 protein. Of about 200,000 distinct CDR3 sequences listed, about 61% were seen once; the top ten hold around 7.1%. The specimen was peripheral blood. The receptors here all came from a woman aged 55-69 years with primary liver carcinoma and hepatitis B virus infection.

Turning to this clonotype: A junction end diverges from the germline sequence, so it may reflect a read error. The chain employs TRBV6-1 and TRBJ2-7; maybe TRBD2 (6 bases). The CDR3 sequence is 18 residues long. Germline CDR1 is MNHNS and CDR2 is SASEGT. CDR3 sequence reads: CVSSDFLPGLLGAYEQYF. The CDR3 DNA is TGTGTCAGCAGTGATTTCCTTCCGGGACTTTTAGGGGCTTACGAGCAATACTTC.

V is TRBV30 and J is TRBJ2-3; no firm D call. V lost 3 bases to trimming and J lost 2 bases, with 9 bases between them. Germline V gene lookup returns CDR1 GTSNPN and CDR2 SVGIG (reference sequence). CDR3 length: 13 amino acids. Written as DNA, the CDR3 is TGTGCCTGGAGCCTAGGAAACACAGATACGCAGTATTTT. It is translated as CAWSLGNTDTQYF.

Worth noting for this clonotype: The junction and the germline gene differ at one end; a read error may be behind it. The chain carries TRBV6-5 and TRBJ2-2, with 11 nucleotides matching TRBD2. This CDR3 has 16 residues. In germline, CDR1 is MNHEY, CDR2 SVGAGI. The CDR3 DNA sequence: TGTGCCAGCGAGGGACTAGCGGCCTTAAACACTGGGGAGCTGTTTTTT. Translating gives CASEGLAALNTGELFF.

Turning to this clonotype: Relative to the germline gene, one junction end is altered; a read error may explain this. The J gene is TRBJ2-5, the V gene TRBV5-4; D is tentatively TRBD1 or TRBD2 (5 bases each). This CDR3 contains 15 residues. The germline gives CDR1 SGHNT, CDR2 YYREEE (reference sequence). The CDR3 region is CTSSLNGDGQETQYF. The CDR3 nucleotides are TGTACCAGCAGCTTGAACGGGGACGGCCAAGAGACCCAGTACTTC.

About this clonotype: Since a much larger clone is just one base distant, this may be a read error. As DNA, the CDR3 is TGTACCAGCACCATGGGGGGCGGGACAAGCTCCTACGAGCAGTACTTC. Translating gives CTSTMGGGTSSYEQYF. The chain uses TRBV6-2 or TRBV6-3 and TRBJ2-7; D is tentatively TRBD1 or TRBD2 (6 bases each). The CDR3 contains 16 residues. Germline CDR1 and CDR2: MNHEY and SVGEGT.

This sequence joins TRBV5-1 and TRBJ1-1, with 9 bases that match TRBD1. The CDR3 contains 15 residues. J gave up 1 base and V 7 bases, and 8 bases lay outside the gene matches. Germline CDR1 is SGHRS and CDR2 is YFSETQ. The CDR3 spells CASYRGDRANTEAFF. The CDR3 region has the DNA TGCGCCAGCTACCGGGGGGACAGGGCGAACACTGAAGCTTTCTTT.

A note on this clonotype: A much larger clone lies a single base off, so this may be a read error. The V and J genes are TRBV6-1 and TRBJ2-7, with D possibly being TRBD2 (5 bases). This CDR3 is 12 amino acids long. Germline loops: CDR1 MNHNS, CDR2 SASEGT. V was clipped by 5 bases and J by 6 bases, with 11 bases between them. The CDR3 DNA reads TGTGCCAGCAGTCCCGGGATCCTCGAGCAGTACTTC. Encoded protein: CASSPGILEQYF.

About this clonotype: One end of the junction varies from germline; a read error may be responsible. The rearrangement uses TRBV11-1 and TRBJ2-5, with 7 nucleotides matching TRBD1. CDR3 length equals 15 residues. Germline assignment: CDR1 SGHAT and CDR2 FQDESV (reference sequence). The CDR3 DNA sequence: TGTGCCAGCAGCATACAGGGGCCCCAGCGTGAAACCCAGTGCTTC. Translating gives CASSIQGPQRETQCF.

There are many counts of this clonotype. The rearrangement links TRBV11-2 to TRBJ2-7; a weak D match, TRBD1 (6 bases). Between the trimmed V and J ends, which lost 5 bases and 6 bases, there was a span of 11 bases. Germline CDR1 is SGHAT and CDR2 is FQNNGV. The CDR3 consists of 12 residues. This chain's CDR3 is CASSLTGREQYF. As DNA, the CDR3 is TGTGCCAGCAGCCTCACAGGGCGCGAGCAGTACTTC.

This clonotype has just one count. The CDR3 spells CASSPGDQPGGTEAFF. CDR3 DNA: TGCGCCAGCAGCCCAGGGGACCAACCCGGGGGGACTGAAGCTTTCTTT. The chain uses TRBV5-1 and TRBJ1-1; the D gene is possibly TRBD1 (6 bases). The CDR3 is 16 amino acids. V was trimmed by 4 bases and J by 5 bases, leaving 21 bases between them. The germline CDR1 and CDR2 sequences are SGHRS and YFSETQ.

A remark on this clonotype: Relative to the germline gene, one junction end is altered; a read error may explain this. This chain joins TRBV11-2 and TRBJ2-3; a weak D match, TRBD1 (6 bases). CDR3 size: 12 residues. Germline CDR1 SGHAT, CDR2 FQNNGV. The DNA for the CDR3 is TGTGCCAGCAACTTAGGGGGAAATACGCAGTATTTT. Translation: CASNLGGNTQYF.

Of note for this clonotype: The CDR3 ends on some other residue instead of the conserved phenylalanine or tryptophan, so this is likely a read error. This chain connects TRBV11-2 to TRBJ2-2, with 12 bases matching TRBD2. The CDR3 is made up of 18 amino acids. Germline V gene sequence: CDR1 SGHAT, CDR2 FQNNGV. CDR3 protein: CASSLGAGLAGYTGELFL. CDR3 sequence (DNA): TGCGCCAGCAGCTTAGGTGCTGGACTAGCGGGGTATACCGGGGAGCTGTTTCTT.

This clonotype was observed many times. This sequence joins TRBV6-5 and TRBJ1-4; D possibly corresponds to TRBD1 (5 bases). Trimming cost V 4 bases and J 6 bases, with 6 bases left between them. CDR3 length: 12 amino acids. In germline, CDR1 is MNHEY, CDR2 SVGAGI. The CDR3 region has the DNA TGTGCCAGCAGTTCAGGGCATGAAAAACTGTTTTTT. Its translation: CASSSGHEKLFF.

In the case of this clonotype: The junction departs from the called germline gene at one end, perhaps through a read error. The chain combines TRBV11-2 with TRBJ1-6; D may be TRBD1 (5 bases). Per the germline V gene, CDR1 is SGHAT and CDR2 is FQNNGV. The CDR3 has 15 amino acids. The CDR3 is CAGSLDGGPGSPPHF. The CDR3 DNA is TGTGCCGGCAGCTTAGATGGGGGACCGGGGTCACCCCCCCACTTT.

Of note for this clonotype: A read error may produce the germline difference seen at one junction end. Here the CDR3 reads CTTSEEGSTDTQYF. CDR3 sequence (DNA): TGTACCACCAGTGAAGAGGGATCCACAGATACGCAGTATTTT. This sequence joins TRBV24-1 and TRBJ2-3, with TRBD2 as a possible D gene (5 bases). The CDR3 extends over 14 amino acids. CDR1 and CDR2 (germline): KGHDR, SFDVKD.

A word on this clonotype: Possible read error: a much larger clone is one base away. The chain employs TRBV6-1 and TRBJ1-2; the match to TRBD1 covers 9 bases. Per germline, CDR1 MNHNS and CDR2 SASEGT. V trimming: 5 bases; J trimming: 6 bases; junction bases outside the gene matches: 7. The length of the CDR3 is 14 residues. CDR3 sequence reads: CASSPDRGTNGYTF. The CDR3 coding sequence is TGTGCCAGCAGTCCGGACAGGGGCACTAATGGCTACACCTTC.

Points on this clonotype: Relative to the germline gene, one junction end is altered; a read error may explain this. V is TRBV6-5 and J is TRBJ2-1, with TRBD2 matching 7 bases. The V gene's germline CDR1 is MNHEY and CDR2 SVGAGI. This CDR3 contains 18 residues. The CDR3, as DNA: TGTGCCTGCAGTTCTGCCTTAACTAGCGCAAGCTCCTACAATGAGCAGTTCTTC. It encodes CACSSALTSASSYNEQFF.

This clonotype was observed many times. The V and J genes are TRBV4-2 and TRBJ2-3; D unresolved. V gave up 0 bases and J gave up 5 bases, with 9 bases separating them. From germline, CDR1 is LGHNA and CDR2 YNFKEQ. The CDR3 contains 14 residues. The CDR3 bases are TGTGCCAGCAGCCAAGATGGGCAGCAAGATACGCAGTATTTT. Translated, it gives CASSQDGQQDTQYF.

This clonotype was detected only a few times. The chain has TRBV7-9 and TRBJ1-5, with a tentative D call TRBD1 (5 bases). Trimming shortened V by 5 bases and J by 9 bases, and 17 bases separated the two germline ends. The CDR3 has 14 amino acids. The germline gives CDR1 SEHNR, CDR2 FQNEAQ (reference sequence). The CDR3 protein is CASSEGTPVLPQHF. The CDR3 DNA reads as TGTGCCAGCAGCGAGGGGACTCCAGTGCTGCCCCAGCATTTT.

A note on this clonotype: Germline is not matched at one junction end, which may reflect a read error. The genes are TRBV11-3 and TRBJ2-7; weak D call: TRBD1 (5 bases). The CDR3 has 11 residues. Germline V gene data show CDR1 as SGHNT and CDR2 as YENEEA. The CDR3 spells CASRQSYGQYF. In DNA, the CDR3 is TGTGCCAGTAGACAGAGTTACGGGCAGTACTTC.

J is TRBJ1-2 and V is TRBV5-1; D is possibly TRBD1 (5 bases). Germline values: CDR1 SGHRS, CDR2 YFSETQ. The CDR3 length is 16 residues. With 2 bases removed from V and 3 bases from J, the gap between germline ends came to 17 bases. CDR3 amino acids: CASSLADMGTDYGYTF. CDR3 nucleotide sequence: TGCGCCAGCAGCTTAGCCGACATGGGGACGGACTATGGCTACACCTTC.

On this clonotype itself: A read error is possible here, since a much larger clone lies one base away. The conserved phenylalanine or tryptophan normally closing the CDR3 is absent here, so this likely arose from a read error. The V gene is TRBV6-5, the J gene TRBJ2-7; 10 bases are shared with TRBD1. The CDR3 length is 15 residues. Per the germline V gene, CDR1 is MNHEY and CDR2 is SVGAGI. The junction had 10 bases not matched to a gene; V was cut back by 4 bases and J by 7 bases. DNA of the CDR3: TGTGCCAGCAGTTCCACCGGGACAGGGGATGCGGAGCAGTACTTA. Protein product: CASSSTGTGDAEQYL.

The V call is TRBV29-1, the J call TRBJ2-7; 9 positions match TRBD1. The CDR3 totals 14 residues. The J segment lost 3 bases and the V segment lost 3 bases, leaving 6 bases of the junction unmatched. The V gene's germline CDR1 is SQVTM and CDR2 ANQGSEA. In DNA, the CDR3 is TGCAGCGTTGAGGGCCGGGACAGGGACTACGAGCAGTACTTC. Its protein is CSVEGRDRDYEQYF.

In regard to this clonotype: A much larger clone differs from this one at a single base, so this may be a read error. Given the absence of the conserved phenylalanine or tryptophan at the CDR3 end, a read error is likely. The CDR3 protein is CASSESVSGTEAFL. DNA for the CDR3: TGTGCCAGCAGTGAATCCGTAAGTGGCACTGAAGCTTTCTTA. The chain uses TRBV2 and TRBJ1-1; D is uncertain. Germline V gene data show CDR1 as SNHLY and CDR2 as FYNNEI. V lost 2 bases and J lost 4, with 11 bases in between. This CDR3 has 14 amino acids.

Comment on this clonotype: This clone may be a read error of a much larger clone one base away. The rearrangement uses TRBV10-1 and TRBJ2-1; 9 bases are shared with TRBD2. The CDR3 extends over 16 amino acids. Germline V gene sequence: CDR1 WNHNN, CDR2 SYGVQD (reference sequence). CDR3 amino acids: CANSESSGLAWNEQFF. The CDR3 DNA reads TGCGCCAACAGTGAGTCGTCAGGACTAGCGTGGAATGAGCAGTTCTTC.

A word on this clonotype: A much larger clone lies a single base off, so this may be a read error. The chain recombines TRBV6-6 with TRBJ2-7; D not resolved. The CDR3 is 11 amino acids. The V gene's germline CDR1 is MNHNY and CDR2 SVGAGI (reference sequence). The CDR3 region is CVSSRDYEQYF. In DNA form, the CDR3 reads TGTGTCAGCAGCCGCGACTACGAGCAGTACTTC.

The rearrangement links TRBV12-3 or TRBV12-4 to TRBJ1-5; D may be TRBD1 (5 bases). The CDR3 contains 15 residues. With 9 bases removed from V and 0 bases from J, the gap between germline ends came to 15 bases. In DNA, the CDR3 is TGTGCCAGTAGTCCAAGGGACCGTAGCAATCAGCCCCAGCATTTT. Protein: CASSPRDRSNQPQHF.

Worth noting for this clonotype: The CDR3 does not close with the conserved phenylalanine or tryptophan, likely indicating a read error. The V gene is TRBV6-1, the J gene TRBJ2-3; 9 bases match TRBD1. The germline V gene has CDR1 MNHNS and CDR2 SASEGT. The CDR3 has 18 residues. Here the CDR3 reads CASSDLHATGGVQDTQYS. The CDR3 nucleotides are TGTGCTAGCAGTGACCTTCATGCGACAGGGGGGGTTCAAGATACGCAGTATTCT.

The rearrangement uses TRBV29-1 and TRBJ2-3, with 12 positions matching TRBD1. This CDR3 has 14 residues. Germline loops: CDR1 SQVTM, CDR2 ANQGSEA. V lost 7 bases, J lost 6 bases, and 8 bases stayed unmatched. CDR3 in amino acids: CSASGQGAKDTQYF. DNA for the CDR3: TGCAGCGCCTCGGGACAGGGGGCAAAGGATACGCAGTATTTT.

About this clonotype itself: A clone one base away is much larger, so this may be a read error. This chain connects TRBV12-3 or TRBV12-4 to TRBJ2-1; D may match TRBD1 or TRBD2 (7 bases each). The CDR3 extends over 11 amino acids. The CDR3 reads CASQGGNEEFF. The CDR3 DNA is TGTGCCAGCCAGGGGGGGAATGAGGAGTTCTTC.